This TCR beta chain was sequenced for a study of shared clonotypes between healthy human individuals (dated by TCRdb to 2018 to 2021). Study-wide context: Three men and two women, aged 18 to 49 years, made up the cohort. For each donor, CD4 naive and CD4 memory were each run on three plates, CD8 naive on two plates, and CD8 memory on one plate. To estimate repertoire size and how much clonotype sharing occurs between individuals, the study deeply sequenced the blood TCR repertoires of five healthy adults. To increase sequencing depth and limit assay-specific biases, different laboratories used diverse techniques to prepare libraries and sequence TCR repertoires. Leukapheresis yielded between about 0.85 and 10 billion PBMCs per donor.

Using the deep immunoSEQ assay, multiplex PCR amplified TCR CDR3 regions from genomic DNA. For each cell subset, the extracted genomic DNA was distributed evenly across all wells of several immunoSEQ 96-well plates, and each plate served as one replicate. For sorted subsets, around 0.2 ug of genomic DNA, equivalent to around 29,000 T cell genomes, went into each replicate PCR. Purified libraries were quantified with a Qubit 3.0 fluorometer, sized on a Bioanalyzer 2100, and re-quantified with the KAPA Library Quantification kit. Each immunoSEQ 96-well plate was sequenced on its own single-read 150-cycle Illumina NextSeq 550 flow cell. The published analysis was carried out like this. The immunoSEQ output contained only junctional sequences without quality scores, so filtering could not match that applied to full-length reads. Sequences were annotated with PyIR, a Python wrapper for IgBLAST v1.9, and V/J genes and CDR3 were assigned using IMGT germline references. Any read was removed if the V/J assignment was weak (E-value above 1e-6), the CDR3 was missing, or the read contained stop codons, out-of-frame junctions, or ambiguous translated residues. A V3J clonotype was defined by an identical inferred V gene, J gene, and CDR3 amino acid sequence. Percentage overlap between repertoires was calculated by dividing the number of shared unique clonotypes by the size of the smaller repertoire. Three approaches were used to assess repertoire richness: RTK rarefaction, the Chao1 estimator, and Recon v2.1 estimates of unobserved clonotypes. OLGA was used to compute generation probabilities for all TCRbeta clonotypes that the gDNA method yielded from a handful of donors. This is the immuneACCESS table as TCRdb keeps it, with only in-frame sequences that have V and J called. A part of the clones is gone; compared with another copy, unresolved V genes explain less than half, and the rest is unexplained. Clonal size and the V and J genes are those of that table, whereas D and trimming came from the DNA. The table for this sample lists about 2.4 million clones; around 94% of them were counted only once. The leading ten clones occupy over 0.12% of the sample.

Healthy HIV-negative adults with no recently reported acute infections or vaccinations were included as donors. Every donor was a Caucasian adult living in Nashville, Tennessee, USA. Magnetic negative selection was used to enrich CD4+ T cells, after which naive cells were positively selected on CD45RA and the negative fraction became the memory subset. Blood was obtained by leukapheresis, after which PBMCs were separated by Ficoll-Histopaque density gradient centrifugation and cryopreserved in liquid nitrogen vapor phase. Analytical flow cytometry was used to check the purity and quantity of each magnetically sorted T cell population. Genomic DNA was isolated from every sorted fraction and measured by UV absorbance on a Nanodrop 2000c. With respect to this clone: Its target antigen remains unknown. Base-call qualities are not available, and no considerably larger clone is one nucleotide away. Within the sample, other DNA sequences also encode this same CDR3.

Between the V and J ends, shortened by 1 base and 7 bases respectively, the junction contains 10 bases. Including cysteine and phenylalanine, the CDR3 has 12 amino acids. CDR3 DNA only is kept here, 36 bases in frame from base 1. The germline V gene yields SQVTM for CDR1 and ANQGSEA for CDR2. The full study reports these points: Because the study included only a small number of donors, the genetic and exposure-history diversity represented was limited. Incomplete sequencing was indicated by rarefaction of sorted-subset datasets, despite the large sequencing depth. Estimated clonotype richness was generally larger for naive than for memory subsets. When a handful of donors were compared, the shared fraction of clonotypes was about 5% for naive CD4, roughly 3.3% for naive CD8, 2% to 2.5% for memory CD4, and approximately 0.4% for memory CD8. Sampling was restricted to blood, and TCR repertoires in tissues likely differ from the TCR repertoires found in blood. Compared with non-shared clonotypes, the clonotypes found in all four sorted-subset donors had higher generation probabilities. Based on pairwise subsampling, the degree of clonotype sharing among donors was expected to be affected by sequencing depth.

The chain is made from TRBV29-1 and TRBJ1-2, and TRBD1 may be the D gene, going by 6 matching bases. The specimen was naive CD4+ T cells sorted from blood. The sample's cell subset or site label, in plain terms: CD45RA+ positively selected. This clonotype was obtained from a man aged 18 to 30 in good health. The bases are TGCAGCGTTGAAGCAGGGGCGGGTGGCTACACCTTC. Its translation reads: CSVEAGAGGYTF.